One and the same sample provided the 8 T cell receptor beta chains below, sequenced in a study of technical replicates of blood from several donors. Only in-frame clones appear in the TCRdb table, and some are missing; sequencing was by immunoSEQ multiplex PCR. The sample has 95,000 to 100,000 clones, over 90% seen once; the top ten hold approximately 0.2%. Sequenced input: T cells isolated from PBMCs. The origin of the receptors is a human donor in good health.

The gene calls are TRBV5-1 and TRBJ2-5, with TRBD1 matching 8 bases. Unmatched junction bases numbered 7, after V lost 4 bases and J lost 5 bases. Germline V gene sequence: CDR1 SGHRS, CDR2 YFSETQ. The CDR3 has 14 residues. CDR3 in amino acids: CASSQTGVDETQYF. In nucleotides, the CDR3 is TGCGCCAGCAGCCAGACAGGGGTGGATGAGACCCAGTACTTC.

V and J are TRBV28 and TRBJ2-1, with 10 bases matching TRBD1. V dropped 4 bases and J dropped 8; count of bases not matched to a gene: 8. CDR3 size: 15 residues. Germline assignment: CDR1 MDHEN and CDR2 SYDVKM. In nucleotides, the CDR3 is TGTGCCAGCAGTTCCCCCGGACAGGGGGTCGATGAGCAGTTCTTC. Its protein product is CASSSPGQGVDEQFF.

This clone was picked up a small number of times. V and J are TRBV7-9 and TRBJ1-5; 8 bases match TRBD1. This CDR3 has 14 residues. Looked up from germline, CDR1 is SEHNR and CDR2 is FQNEAQ (reference sequence). V gave up 5 bases and J gave up 7 bases; unmatched junction bases: 7. The CDR3 coding sequence is TGTGCCAGCAGCGTCACAGGGGGTGTCCAGCCCCAGCATTTT. Its protein product is CASSVTGGVQPQHF.

V and J are TRBV7-9 and TRBJ1-1; no clear D. This CDR3 is built from 13 residues. Germline CDR1 and CDR2: SEHNR and FQNEAQ (reference sequence). V gave up 2 bases and J gave up 4 bases, with 8 bases separating them. CDR3 amino acids: CASSLSGGTEAFF. Written as DNA, the CDR3 is TGTGCCAGCAGCTTATCGGGTGGCACTGAAGCTTTCTTT.

The chain combines TRBV11-1 with TRBJ2-1; 9 bases agree with TRBD1. The CDR3 length is 16 residues. J was trimmed by 3 bases and V by 7 bases; bases with no gene match: 10. The V gene's germline CDR1 is SGHAT and CDR2 FQDESV (reference sequence). CDR3 region: CASNPNRGRDYNEQFF. The CDR3 DNA follows: TGTGCCAGCAATCCCAACAGGGGGCGCGACTACAATGAGCAGTTCTTC.

The gene calls are TRBV5-1 and TRBJ2-1; TRBD1 aligns across 10 bases. The CDR3 covers 15 residues. The junction had 5 bases not matched to a gene; V was cut back by 0 bases and J by 8 bases. Germline CDR1 SGHRS, CDR2 YFSETQ. DNA for the CDR3: TGCGCCAGCAGCTTGGAACCGGGACAGGGGTATGAGCAGTTCTTC. Translation gives CASSLEPGQGYEQFF.

The rearrangement uses TRBV10-1 and TRBJ1-4; 8 bases match TRBD1. The CDR3 has 16 amino acids. Germline V gene lookup returns CDR1 WNHNN and CDR2 SYGVQD (reference sequence). The J segment lost 7 bases and the V segment lost 0 bases, leaving 7 bases of the junction unmatched. CDR3 loop: CASSESPGQAGEKLFF. The CDR3 DNA follows: TGCGCCAGCAGTGAGTCCCCGGGACAGGCTGGTGAAAAACTGTTTTTT.

CDR3 sequence: CSVEGEGLAPTDTQYF. The DNA of the CDR3 is TGCAGCGTTGAAGGGGAAGGACTAGCTCCCACAGATACGCAGTATTTT. The chain couples TRBV29-1 to TRBJ2-3, with 8 positions matching TRBD2. The CDR3 runs 16 residues. V was clipped by 1 base and J by 2 bases; unmatched bases: 8. The germline V gene has CDR1 SQVTM and CDR2 ANQGSEA.